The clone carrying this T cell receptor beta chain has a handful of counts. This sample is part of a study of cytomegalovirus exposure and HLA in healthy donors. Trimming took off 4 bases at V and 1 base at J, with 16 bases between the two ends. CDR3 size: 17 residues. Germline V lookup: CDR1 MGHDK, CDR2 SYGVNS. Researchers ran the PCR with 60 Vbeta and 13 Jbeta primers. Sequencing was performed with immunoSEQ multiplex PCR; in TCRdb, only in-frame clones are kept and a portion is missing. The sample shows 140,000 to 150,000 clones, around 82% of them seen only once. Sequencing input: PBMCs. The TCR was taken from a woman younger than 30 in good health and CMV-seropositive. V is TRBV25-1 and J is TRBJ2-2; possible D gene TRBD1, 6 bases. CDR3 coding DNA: TGTGCCAGCAGTGTGCCAGTGGGGGCGTTGAACACCGGGGAGCTGTTTTTT. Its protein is CASSVPVGALNTGELFF.